A selection of T cell receptor beta chains follows, all from one sample in a study of cytomegalovirus exposure and HLA in healthy donors. Measured with immunoSEQ multiplex PCR; TCRdb has only the in-frame clones, and not every one. This table holds roughly 280,000 clones, 72% found once. The sequencing sample was made of PBMCs. These receptors were obtained from a female donor in good health and CMV-seronegative. Each CDR3 is given with its conserved first and last residue. A D gene is named only where the DNA matches it firmly. Clone sizes are given selectively: once, few, many, or a class where the clone is expanded.

V: TRBV5-4; J: TRBJ1-1; size: .; D: TRBD1; CDR3: CASSLPHGQGLNTEAFF; DNA: TGTGCCAGCAGCTTGCCCCACGGACAGGGCTTGAACACTGAAGCTTTCTTT
V: TRBV6-6; J: TRBJ2-4; size: .; D: TRBD1; CDR3: CASRDGQGGTRNIQYF; DNA: TGTGCCAGCAGGGACGGACAGGGTGGGACCCGAAACATTCAGTACTTC
V: TRBV10-2; J: TRBJ2-7; size: .; D: TRBD2; CDR3: CASSDPGRYEQYF; DNA: TGCGCCAGCAGTGATCCCGGGAGGTACGAGCAGTACTTC
V: TRBV20-1; J: TRBJ2-7; size: .; D: .; CDR3: CSGVRVEQYF; DNA: TGCAGTGGGGTTCGGGTCGAGCAGTACTTC
V: TRBV4-1; J: TRBJ2-7; size: once; D: TRBD2; CDR3: CASSQEVLAGGPEEQYF; DNA: TGCGCCAGCAGCCAAGAAGTCCTAGCGGGAGGGCCAGAAGAGCAGTACTTC
V: TRBV5-1; J: TRBJ2-3; size: .; D: .; CDR3: CASSFPLISGPDTQYF; DNA: TGCGCCAGCAGCTTTCCTCTTATCAGCGGCCCAGATACGCAGTATTTT
V: TRBV6-6; J: TRBJ1-1; size: .; D: TRBD1; CDR3: CASEDRGNTEAFF; DNA: TGTGCCAGCGAGGACAGGGGTAACACTGAAGCTTTCTTT
V: TRBV28; J: TRBJ2-5; size: .; D: TRBD2; CDR3: CASSLLAGGWETQYF; DNA: TGTGCCAGCAGCCTTCTAGCGGGAGGGTGGGAGACCCAGTACTTC
V: TRBV20-1; J: TRBJ2-1; size: few; D: .; CDR3: CSAKLAREQFF; DNA: TGCAGTGCTAAACTAGCAAGGGAGCAGTTCTTC
V: TRBV18; J: TRBJ2-7; size: .; D: TRBD2; CDR3: CASSPRIAGGPGDEQYF; DNA: TGTGCCAGCTCACCCAGAATAGCGGGAGGGCCTGGTGACGAGCAGTACTTC
V: TRBV7-9; J: TRBJ2-5; size: few; D: .; CDR3: CASSRFRDTQETQYF; DNA: TGTGCCAGCAGCCGATTCCGGGACACCCAAGAGACCCAGTACTTC
V: TRBV28; J: TRBJ2-3; size: once; D: .; CDR3: CASSLRRRGLTDTQYF; DNA: TGTGCCAGCAGTTTAAGGAGGCGGGGACTCACAGATACGCAGTATTTT
V: TRBV5-4; J: TRBJ1-1; size: few; D: .; CDR3: CASSFGLGGGNTEAFF; DNA: TGTGCCAGCAGTTTTGGTCTCGGGGGGGGGAACACTGAAGCTTTCTTT
V: TRBV19; J: TRBJ1-5; size: once; D: .; CDR3: CASFTGGDLGNNQPQHF; DNA: TGTGCCAGTTTCACCGGGGGGGACTTAGGCAACAATCAGCCCCAGCATTTT
V: TRBV5-1; J: TRBJ2-1; size: .; D: TRBD2; CDR3: CASSWRWEGMGGEQFF; DNA: TGCGCCAGCAGCTGGAGGTGGGAGGGGATGGGTGGTGAGCAGTTCTTC
V: TRBV7-9; J: TRBJ2-7; size: .; D: TRBD2; CDR3: CSSSLDRLAAAYEQYF; DNA: TGTTCCAGCAGCTTAGACCGACTAGCGGCAGCCTACGAGCAGTACTTC
V: TRBV19; J: TRBJ2-2; size: .; D: TRBD2; CDR3: CATHGGGTGELFF; DNA: TGTGCCACTCACGGGGGGGGCACCGGGGAGCTGTTTTTT
V: TRBV4-2; J: TRBJ2-7; size: .; D: TRBD1; CDR3: CASSQQETGGEQYF; DNA: TGTGCCAGCAGCCAGCAGGAGACAGGGGGCGAGCAGTACTTC
V: TRBV5-4; J: TRBJ2-7; size: .; D: TRBD2; CDR3: CASSLPLAGVSYEQYF; DNA: TGTGCCAGCAGCTTACCACTAGCGGGAGTAAGCTACGAGCAGTACTTC
V: TRBV9; J: TRBJ1-1; size: .; D: .; CDR3: CASSVVPRVFGGTEAFF; DNA: TGTGCCAGCAGCGTAGTCCCGCGGGTGTTCGGGGGCACTGAAGCTTTCTTT
V: TRBV7-9; J: TRBJ1-5; size: .; D: TRBD1; CDR3: CASSPPGQVNQPQHF; DNA: TGTGCCAGCAGCCCCCCCGGACAGGTGAATCAGCCCCAGCATTTT
V: TRBV27; J: TRBJ2-7; size: once; D: .; CDR3: CASSLVGTSGSYEQYF; DNA: TGTGCCAGCAGTTTAGTGGGTACCTCGGGTTCCTACGAGCAGTACTTC
V: TRBV7-9; J: TRBJ1-5; size: .; D: .; CDR3: CSSGGSNSNQPQHF; DNA: TGTTCCAGCGGAGGCAGTAATAGCAATCAGCCCCAGCATTTT
V: TRBV7-9; J: TRBJ2-5; size: .; D: TRBD1; CDR3: CASSNKDRAQETQYF; DNA: TGTGCCAGCAGTAATAAAGACAGGGCCCAAGAGACCCAGTACTTC
V: TRBV5-1; J: TRBJ2-6; size: .; D: TRBD1; CDR3: CASSFTGGGGANVLTF; DNA: TGCGCCAGCAGCTTCACAGGGGGCGGTGGGGCCAACGTCCTGACTTTC
V: TRBV7-9; J: TRBJ2-3; size: few; D: TRBD2; CDR3: CASSQTSGVTVDTQYF; DNA: TGTGCCAGCAGCCAGACTAGCGGGGTTACAGTGGATACGCAGTATTTT
V: TRBV27; J: TRBJ1-5; size: .; D: TRBD1; CDR3: CASGLLTGGKTNQPQHF; DNA: TGTGCCAGCGGGCTGCTTACAGGGGGAAAAACCAATCAGCCCCAGCATTTT
V: TRBV19; J: TRBJ1-2; size: .; D: TRBD1; CDR3: CASRQQGDYGYTF; DNA: TGTGCCAGTAGGCAACAGGGGGACTATGGCTACACCTTC
V: TRBV9; J: TRBJ1-2; size: .; D: .; CDR3: CASSVDTAGGYTF; DNA: TGTGCCAGCAGCGTCGACACGGCCGGTGGCTACACCTTC
V: TRBV7-2; J: TRBJ1-6; size: few; D: TRBD1; CDR3: CASSRTGYNSPLHF; DNA: TGTGCCAGCTCACGGACAGGCTATAATTCACCCCTCCACTTT
V: TRBV11-2; J: TRBJ2-1; size: .; D: TRBD2; CDR3: CASSFGLAGHNEQFF; DNA: TGTGCCAGCAGCTTTGGTCTAGCGGGACACAATGAGCAGTTCTTC
V: TRBV6-5; J: TRBJ1-5; size: .; D: .; CDR3: CASAFDRLNQPQHF; DNA: TGTGCCAGCGCTTTCGACAGGCTCAATCAGCCCCAGCATTTT
V: TRBV30; J: TRBJ1-1; size: .; D: .; CDR3: CAWIPGFGTEAFF; DNA: TGTGCCTGGATCCCGGGATTTGGGACTGAAGCTTTCTTT
V: TRBV6-5; J: TRBJ1-2; size: once; D: TRBD1; CDR3: CASTRAGGDYGYTF; DNA: TGTGCCAGCACCAGGGCAGGGGGCGACTATGGCTACACCTTC
V: TRBV11-2; J: TRBJ2-1; size: .; D: TRBD2; CDR3: CASSGERGSSYNEQFF; DNA: TGTGCCAGCAGCGGAGAGCGGGGGAGCTCCTACAATGAGCAGTTCTTC
V: TRBV27; J: TRBJ2-7; size: .; D: TRBD2; CDR3: CASSQKREDPYEQYF; DNA: TGTGCCAGCAGTCAAAAGCGGGAGGACCCCTACGAGCAGTACTTC
V: TRBV11-3; J: TRBJ2-7; size: .; D: TRBD1; CDR3: CASSLEAGGYEQYF; DNA: TGTGCCAGCAGCTTAGAGGCAGGGGGCTACGAGCAGTACTTC
V: TRBV5-1; J: TRBJ2-1; size: .; D: .; CDR3: CASSQLPENEQFF; DNA: TGCGCCAGCAGCCAGTTACCCGAAAATGAGCAGTTCTTC
V: TRBV19; J: TRBJ2-4; size: .; D: .; CDR3: CASSIGRSKNIQYF; DNA: TGTGCCAGTAGTATAGGGAGGAGTAAAAACATTCAGTACTTC
V: TRBV30; J: TRBJ1-5; size: .; D: .; CDR3: CAWSVTGDQPQHF; DNA: TGTGCCTGGAGTGTGACAGGTGATCAGCCCCAGCATTTT
V: TRBV6-5; J: TRBJ2-3; size: once; D: .; CDR3: CASSYTTGTGTDTQYF; DNA: TGTGCCAGCAGTTACACGACTGGGACTGGCACAGATACGCAGTATTTT
V: TRBV18; J: TRBJ1-4; size: few; D: TRBD1; CDR3: CASSPPMQGGEKLFF; DNA: TGTGCCAGCTCACCACCTATGCAGGGGGGTGAAAAACTGTTTTTT
V: TRBV5-4; J: TRBJ2-3; size: few; D: TRBD1; CDR3: CASSQDRAPTDTQYF; DNA: TGTGCCAGCAGCCAGGACAGGGCGCCGACAGATACGCAGTATTTT
V: TRBV7-9; J: TRBJ2-7; size: .; D: .; CDR3: CASSLTVPPFHEQYF; DNA: TGTGCCAGCAGCCTTACAGTACCCCCCTTCCACGAGCAGTACTTC
V: TRBV27; J: TRBJ2-7; size: few; D: TRBD1; CDR3: CASSLLGNEGQKYF; DNA: TGTGCCAGCAGTTTATTGGGCAATGAGGGACAGAAGTACTTC
V: TRBV29-1; J: TRBJ2-3; size: .; D: TRBD1; CDR3: CTVRDRVVPDTQYF; DNA: TGCACTGTGAGGGACAGGGTAGTACCAGATACGCAGTATTTT
V: TRBV28; J: TRBJ2-7; size: once; D: TRBD1; CDR3: CASSLEGQLYEQYF; DNA: TGTGCCAGCAGTTTAGAGGGACAGCTCTACGAGCAGTACTTC
V: TRBV29-1; J: TRBJ2-7; size: .; D: .; CDR3: CSVQTPAYEQYF; DNA: TGCAGCGTCCAAACCCCGGCCTACGAGCAGTACTTC
V: TRBV27; J: TRBJ2-5; size: .; D: TRBD2; CDR3: CASRTSGKYQETQYF; DNA: TGTGCCAGCAGGACTAGCGGAAAGTACCAAGAGACCCAGTACTTC
V: TRBV9; J: TRBJ2-1; size: .; D: .; CDR3: CASSVGSATYNEQFF; DNA: TGTGCCAGCAGCGTAGGGTCTGCTACCTACAATGAGCAGTTCTTC
V: TRBV6-1; J: TRBJ2-7; size: .; D: .; CDR3: CASSEAPQGPYEQYF; DNA: TGTGCCAGCAGTGAAGCACCGCAGGGGCCCTACGAGCAGTACTTC
V: TRBV29-1; J: TRBJ1-1; size: .; D: .; CDR3: CSAYVSSNTEAFF; DNA: TGCAGCGCCTACGTTTCCTCGAACACTGAAGCTTTCTTT
V: TRBV28; J: TRBJ1-2; size: .; D: TRBD1; CDR3: CASSLGQGDGYTF; DNA: TGTGCCAGCAGCCTCGGACAGGGGGATGGCTACACCTTC
V: TRBV27; J: TRBJ1-5; size: few; D: .; CDR3: CASSFAGVGQPQHF; DNA: TGTGCCAGCAGTTTCGCAGGGGTAGGTCAGCCCCAGCATTTT
V: TRBV7-9; J: TRBJ2-7; size: .; D: TRBD1; CDR3: CASSPMTGEYEQYF; DNA: TGTGCCAGCAGCCCCATGACAGGGGAATACGAGCAGTACTTC
V: TRBV6-1; J: TRBJ1-2; size: .; D: TRBD1; CDR3: CASSEKLGQGALSYGYTF; DNA: TGTGCCAGCAGTGAAAAGTTAGGACAGGGGGCGCTTAGCTATGGCTACACCTTC
V: TRBV7-2; J: TRBJ2-7; size: .; D: .; CDR3: CASGGLAEDYEQYF; DNA: TGTGCCAGCGGAGGTTTGGCGGAGGACTACGAGCAGTACTTC
V: TRBV25-1; J: TRBJ2-3; size: .; D: .; CDR3: CASSPSARPSTDTQYF; DNA: TGTGCCAGCTCGCCTTCTGCGCGGCCTAGCACAGATACGCAGTATTTT
V: TRBV6-5; J: TRBJ1-1; size: .; D: .; CDR3: CASSNRGTEAFF; DNA: TGTGCTAGTTCTAATCGGGGCACTGAAGCTTTCTTT